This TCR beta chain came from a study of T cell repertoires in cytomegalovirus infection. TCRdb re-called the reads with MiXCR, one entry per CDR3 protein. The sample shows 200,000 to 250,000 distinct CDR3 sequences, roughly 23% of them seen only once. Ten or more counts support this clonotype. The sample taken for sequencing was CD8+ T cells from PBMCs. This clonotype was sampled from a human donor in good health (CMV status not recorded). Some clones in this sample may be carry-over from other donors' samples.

CDR3 residues: CASSLGGNPNTEAFF. The CDR3 DNA is TGTGCCAGCAGCTTAGGGGGGAATCCCAACACTGAAGCTTTCTTT. The chain recombines TRBV7-2 with TRBJ1-1, with D perhaps TRBD1 (5 bases). Germline-derived CDR1 and CDR2 are SGHTA and FQGNSA. CDR3 length equals 15 residues. The germline V and J ends were trimmed by 1 base and 2 bases, with 11 bases remaining between them.